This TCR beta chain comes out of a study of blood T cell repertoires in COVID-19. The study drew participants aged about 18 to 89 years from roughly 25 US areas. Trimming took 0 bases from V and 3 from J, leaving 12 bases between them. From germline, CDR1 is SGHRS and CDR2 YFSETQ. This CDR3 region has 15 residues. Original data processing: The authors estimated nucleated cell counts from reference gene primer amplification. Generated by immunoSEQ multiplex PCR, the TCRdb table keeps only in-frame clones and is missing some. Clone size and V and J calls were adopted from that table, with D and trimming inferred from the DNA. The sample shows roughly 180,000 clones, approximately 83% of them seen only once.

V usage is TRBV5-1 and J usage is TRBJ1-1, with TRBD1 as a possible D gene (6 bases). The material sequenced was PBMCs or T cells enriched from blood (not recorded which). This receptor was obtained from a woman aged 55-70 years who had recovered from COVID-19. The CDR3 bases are TGCGCCAGCAGCTTGGTAGGGGGAGAGGACACTGAAGCTTTCTTT. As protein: CASSLVGGEDTEAFF.